This T cell receptor (beta chain) was profiled in a study of PD-1 blockade in classical Hodgkin lymphoma. TCRdb keeps only in-frame clones here, not all; method: immunoSEQ multiplex PCR. Here the sample spans 12,000 to 15,000 clones, around 83% being singletons. Points from the study as a whole: Diminished baseline TCR diversity has been reported in newly diagnosed patients relative to healthy donors.

Every patient relapsed after autologous stem cell transplantation, and brentuximab vedotin exposure varied. A remark on this clone: Its antigen is currently unknown.

Sequencing was performed on peripheral blood mononuclear cells (PBMCs), taken before the second cycle of nivolumab. The receptor comes from a human donor with classical Hodgkin lymphoma.

CDR3 sequence reads: CASSPRTGRGYTF. In nucleotides, the CDR3 is TGTGCCAGCAGCCCCCGGACAGGGCGCGGCTACACCTTC. The chain uses TRBV7-2 and TRBJ1-2; 8 bases agree with TRBD1. V was pared by 5 bases and J by 8 bases, with 7 bases of the junction left unmatched. CDR3 length: 13 amino acids. The V gene's germline CDR1 is SGHTA and CDR2 FQGNSA.